This T cell receptor beta chain comes out of a study of blood T cell repertoires in COVID-19. Study summary: Spain, Italy and the United States supplied samples that represented acute and convalescent COVID-19. T cells, B-cell-depleted T cells, or PBMCs provided the cDNA or gDNA that served as material.

V was shortened by 8 bases and J by 1 base, with 9 bases between the two germline ends. This CDR3 is 13 amino acids long. The germline gives CDR1 LNHDA, CDR2 SQIVND (reference sequence). Original processing notes: Estimation of nucleated cell counts was performed using reference gene primer amplification. The data were produced by immunoSEQ multiplex PCR, yet TCRdb's version contains in-frame clones alone and is incomplete. That table furnishes V, J and clone size, whereas the DNA furnished D and trimming. The repertoire holds some 38,000 clones, about 91% seen once, with 15% to 18% in the top ten. Material for sequencing was peripheral blood. This receptor was taken from a woman between 25 and 40 years old in a cohort sampled during active COVID-19. The rearrangement uses TRBV19 and TRBJ2-1, with D possibly being TRBD2 (6 bases). This CDR3 reads CASWGGSYNEQFF. Here the CDR3 DNA reads TGTGCCAGTTGGGGAGGTTCCTACAATGAGCAGTTCTTC.